This T cell receptor beta chain was found in a study of CD8 T cells in Susac syndrome. About the research overall: Patients with Susac syndrome were therapy-naive, on corticosteroids, or on intravenous immunoglobulin alone at blood draw. Points from the study as a whole: Clonal expansion was absent from the CD4+ T cell repertoires in Susac syndrome.

CDR3 size: 15 residues. V shed 1 base and J shed 7 bases, with 14 bases lying between them. The germline V gene has CDR1 LGHDT and CDR2 YNNKEL (reference sequence). Turning to this clonotype: Antigen specificity is unknown.

The diagnostic criteria for definite or probable disease, as recently defined, were met by the patients with Susac syndrome. TEMRA cells were FACS-enriched, unlike CD8+ and CD4+ T cells, which were negatively isolated. With random hexamers, reverse transcription was performed on about 0.45 to 1 ug of RNA. Each CDR3 protein gets one entry after TCRdb re-called the immunoSEQ multiplex PCR reads with MiXCR. The profile covers 95,000 to 150,000 distinct CDR3 sequences, with nearly 96% appearing a single time and about 0.13% taken by the ten largest. The receptor comes from a human donor with Susac syndrome. The sample comprised CD4+ T cells from PBMCs. This chain uses TRBV3-1 with TRBJ1-5; D is undetermined. The CDR3 nucleotides are TGTGCCAGCAGCCAAGGGTTGCCCGGTACCCAGCCCCAGCATTTT. It yields the protein CASSQGLPGTQPQHF.